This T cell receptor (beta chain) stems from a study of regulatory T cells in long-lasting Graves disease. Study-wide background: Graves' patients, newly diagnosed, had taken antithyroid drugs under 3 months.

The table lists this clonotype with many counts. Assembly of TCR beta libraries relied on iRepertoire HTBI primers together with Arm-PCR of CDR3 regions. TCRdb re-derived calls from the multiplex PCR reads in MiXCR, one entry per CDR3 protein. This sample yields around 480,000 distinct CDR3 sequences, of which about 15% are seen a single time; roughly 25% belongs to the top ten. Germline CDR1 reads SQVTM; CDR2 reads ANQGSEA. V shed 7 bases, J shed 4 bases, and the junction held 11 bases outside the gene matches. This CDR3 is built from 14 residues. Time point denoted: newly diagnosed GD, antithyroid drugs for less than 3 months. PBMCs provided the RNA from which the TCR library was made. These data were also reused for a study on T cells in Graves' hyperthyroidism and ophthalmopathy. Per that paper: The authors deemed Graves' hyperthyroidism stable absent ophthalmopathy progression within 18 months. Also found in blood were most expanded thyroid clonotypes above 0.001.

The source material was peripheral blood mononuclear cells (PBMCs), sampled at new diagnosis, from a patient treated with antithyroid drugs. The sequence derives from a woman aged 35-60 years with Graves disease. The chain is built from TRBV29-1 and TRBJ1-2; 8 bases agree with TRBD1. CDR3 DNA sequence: TGCAGCGCTATAGCGACAGGGGCTCTCTATGGCTACACCTTC. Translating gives CSAIATGALYGYTF.